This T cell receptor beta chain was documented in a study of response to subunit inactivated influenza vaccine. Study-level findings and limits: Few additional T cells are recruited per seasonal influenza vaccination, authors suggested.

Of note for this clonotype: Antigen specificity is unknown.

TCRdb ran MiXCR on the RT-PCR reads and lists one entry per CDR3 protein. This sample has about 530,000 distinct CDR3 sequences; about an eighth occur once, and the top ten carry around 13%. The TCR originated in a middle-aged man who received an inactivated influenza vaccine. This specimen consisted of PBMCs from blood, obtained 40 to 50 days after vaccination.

CDR3 residues: CASSLGVGGLLYEQFF. In nucleotides, the CDR3 is TGTGCCAGCAGCCTAGGGGTGGGGGGGCTATTATATGAGCAGTTCTTC. V usage is TRBV11-2 and J usage is TRBJ2-1, with a possible D match to TRBD2 (7 bases). There are 16 residues in the CDR3. Germline CDR1 is SGHAT and CDR2 is FQNNGV. V lost 5 bases and J lost 8, with 22 bases in between. Full variable domain (missing parts from reference TRBV11-2 and TRBJ2-1): EAGVAQSPRYKIIEKRQSVAFWCNPISGHATLYWYQQILGQGPKLLIQFQNNGVVDDSQLPKDRFSAERLKGVDSTLKIQPAKLEDSAVYLCASSLGVGGLLYEQFFGPGTRLTVL.